What follows is one T cell receptor beta chain and its context. This record belongs to a study of blood T cell repertoires in COVID-19. Looking at the study overall: Researchers got acute and convalescent COVID-19 samples from the United States, Italy and Spain. T cells, B-cell-depleted T cells, or PBMCs provided the cDNA or gDNA that served as material.

V was pared by 4 bases and J by 9 bases, with 8 bases between. This CDR3 region has 11 residues. In germline, CDR1 is SGHRS, CDR2 YFSETQ. Per the authors' pipeline: Reference gene primer amplification gave nucleated cell count estimates. Data came from immunoSEQ multiplex PCR; TCRdb stores just in-frame clones and leaves some out. V and J calls and clone size are copied from that table; D and trimming were computed from the DNA. The table shows roughly 380,000 clones, with roughly nine tenths occurring only once. During active infection, Seattle patients enrolled and were then monitored through disease.

The chain uses TRBV5-1 and TRBJ2-1; D is unresolved. The clonotype was recovered from an older woman with COVID-19, enrolled during active disease. Source material: peripheral blood. In nucleotides, the CDR3 is TGCGCCAGCAGCCCTGGGCCTGAGCAGTTCTTC. Translated, it gives CASSPGPEQFF.